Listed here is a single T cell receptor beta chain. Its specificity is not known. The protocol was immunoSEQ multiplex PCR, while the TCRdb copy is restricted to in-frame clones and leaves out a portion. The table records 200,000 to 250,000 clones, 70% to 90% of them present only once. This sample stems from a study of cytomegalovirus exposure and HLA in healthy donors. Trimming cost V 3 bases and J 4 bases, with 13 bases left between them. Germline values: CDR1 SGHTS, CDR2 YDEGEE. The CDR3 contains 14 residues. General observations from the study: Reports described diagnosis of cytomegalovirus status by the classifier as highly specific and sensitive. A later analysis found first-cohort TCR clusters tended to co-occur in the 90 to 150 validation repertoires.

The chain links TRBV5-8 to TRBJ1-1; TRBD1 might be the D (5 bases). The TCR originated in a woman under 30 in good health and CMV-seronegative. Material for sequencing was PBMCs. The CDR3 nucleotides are TGTGCCAGCAGCTGGGGTCTTAGGGGCACTGAAGCTTTCTTT. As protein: CASSWGLRGTEAFF.